A selection of T cell receptor beta chains follows, all from one sample in a study of T cell responses to AZD1222 COVID-19 vaccine. Some clones are missing from TCRdb's copy, which holds only in-frame ones; the method was immunoSEQ multiplex PCR. The sample lists 150,000 to 200,000 clones, 85% to 90% seen once, with roughly 25% in the top ten. The material was peripheral blood, obtained 28 days after the second AZD1222 dose. Receptor source: an adult who received the AZD1222 COVID-19 vaccine. Each CDR3 is given with its conserved first and last residue. A D gene is named only where the DNA matches it firmly. Clone size is shown for a subset of rows, as once, few, many or a class of expanded clone.

>-|TRBJ2-3|-|TRBV5-1
CASSLGGPGTDTQYF
TGCGCCAGCAGCTTGGGGGGGCCGGGCACAGATACGCAGTATTTT
>-|TRBJ2-1|TRBD2|TRBV9
CASSGSSGSGSYNEQFF
TGTGCCAGCAGCGGGTCTAGCGGGAGTGGGTCCTACAATGAGCAGTTCTTC
>-|TRBJ2-2|TRBD1|TRBV5-6
CASSLWQGASTGELFF
TGTGCCAGCAGCTTGTGGCAGGGGGCGAGCACCGGGGAGCTGTTTTTT
>-|TRBJ2-7|TRBD2|TRBV18
CASSPLAGGIPSLTEQYF
TGTGCCAGCTCACCACTAGCGGGAGGGATCCCCTCCCTTACCGAGCAGTACTTC
>-|TRBJ2-5|-|TRBV6-5
CASSSPRGEAETQYF
TGTGCCAGCAGTTCCCCAAGAGGGGAGGCGGAGACCCAGTACTTC
>-|TRBJ1-2|-|TRBV7-2
CASSLGGVLYGYTF
TGTGCCAGCAGCTTAGGGGGAGTGCTCTATGGCTACACCTTC
>-|TRBJ1-1|-|TRBV7-9
CASSRGGMERAFF
TGTGCCAGCAGCCGCGGGGGTATGGAGCGGGCTTTCTTT
>-|TRBJ1-5|-|TRBV4-3
CASSQDSGSGGQPQHF
TGCGCCAGCAGCCAAGATTCAGGGAGCGGCGGTCAGCCCCAGCATTTT
>few|TRBJ1-1|-|TRBV4-2
CASSQDWSKPNTEAFF
TGTGCCAGCAGCCAAGATTGGAGCAAACCCAACACTGAAGCTTTCTTT
>-|TRBJ2-2|-|TRBV14
CASSQARLTGELFF
TGTGCCAGCAGCCAAGCGCGGCTGACCGGGGAGCTGTTTTTT
>-|TRBJ1-1|-|TRBV7-9
CASSNTEAFF
TGTGCCAGCAGCAACACTGAAGCTTTCTTT
>-|TRBJ2-1|TRBD2|TRBV7-2
CASRPPSGSYNEQFF
TGTGCCAGCAGGCCCCCTAGCGGGAGTTACAATGAGCAGTTCTTC
>-|TRBJ2-7|-|TRBV4-3
CASSQWKGREQYF
TGCGCCAGCAGCCAATGGAAGGGTCGAGAGCAGTACTTC
>-|TRBJ1-5|-|TRBV30
CAWSTSGRRNQPQHF
TGTGCCTGGAGTACGTCAGGGCGACGCAATCAGCCCCAGCATTTT
>-|TRBJ2-2|TRBD1|TRBV27
CASSRYRGTGELFF
TGTGCCAGCAGTCGATACAGGGGAACCGGGGAGCTGTTTTTT
>-|TRBJ1-2|-|TRBV4-3
CASSQDSRARHYGYTF
TGCGCCAGCAGCCAAGATTCAAGAGCCAGACACTATGGCTACACCTTC
>-|TRBJ2-1|TRBD1|TRBV7-3
CASSLTDRKEQFF
TGTGCCAGCAGCTTAACGGACAGGAAAGAGCAGTTCTTC
>-|TRBJ2-3|TRBD1|TRBV28
CASSSTGGRSDTQYF
TGTGCCAGCAGCTCCACAGGGGGCCGGTCAGATACGCAGTATTTT
>-|TRBJ2-1|-|TRBV28
CASSFPQNEQFF
TGTGCCAGCAGTTTCCCCCAGAATGAGCAGTTCTTC
>-|TRBJ2-7|-|TRBV9
CASTHGSSYEQYF
TGTGCCAGCACGCACGGAAGCTCCTACGAGCAGTACTTC
>-|TRBJ2-2|-|TRBV7-2
CASSLGAGLATGELFF
TGTGCCAGCAGCTTAGGGGCAGGGCTAGCCACCGGGGAGCTGTTTTTT
>-|TRBJ1-3|-|TRBV30
CAWSVFGFSGNTIYF
TGTGCCTGGAGTGTTTTTGGCTTCTCTGGAAACACCATATATTTT